This T cell receptor (beta chain) was captured by sequencing in a study of cytomegalovirus exposure and HLA in healthy donors. V lost 7 bases and J 3 bases, leaving 3 bases between the germline ends. Germline V CDR1 and CDR2: SEHNR, FQNEAQ (reference sequence). The CDR3 has 10 residues. Primers: 60 Vbeta forward and 13 Jbeta reverse. Sequencing was performed with immunoSEQ multiplex PCR; in TCRdb, only in-frame clones are kept and a portion is missing. The table records approximately 150,000 clones, around four fifths of them present only once. This chain links TRBV7-9 with TRBJ1-1; D unresolved. This TCR was sampled from a young man in good health and CMV-seronegative. The sequencing sample was made of PBMCs. The CDR3 region has the DNA TGTGCCAGCACCGACACTGAAGCTTTCTTT. Protein: CASTDTEAFF.